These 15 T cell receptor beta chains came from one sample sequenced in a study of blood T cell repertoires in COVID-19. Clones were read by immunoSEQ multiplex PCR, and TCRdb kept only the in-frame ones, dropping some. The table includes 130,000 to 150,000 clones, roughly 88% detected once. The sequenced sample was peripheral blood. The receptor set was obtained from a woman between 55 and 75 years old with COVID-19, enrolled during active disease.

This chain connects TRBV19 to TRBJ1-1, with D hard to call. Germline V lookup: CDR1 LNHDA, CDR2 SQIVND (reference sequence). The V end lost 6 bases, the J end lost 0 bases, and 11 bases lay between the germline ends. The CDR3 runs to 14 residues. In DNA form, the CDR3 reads TGTGCCAGTAGGGCGGGAGACATGAACACTGAAGCTTTCTTT. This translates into CASRAGDMNTEAFF. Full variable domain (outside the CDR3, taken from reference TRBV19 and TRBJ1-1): DGGITQSPKYLFRKEGQNVTLSCEQNLNHDAMYWYRQDPGQGLRLIYYSQIVNDFQKGDIAEGYSVSREKKESFPLTVTSAQKNPTAFYLCASRAGDMNTEAFFGQGTRLTVV.

CDR3 in DNA: TGTGCAAGTCGCTTACCGGGAGAAAAGTATGGCTACACCTTC. Protein sequence: CASRLPGEKYGYTF. The V call is TRBV12-2, the J call TRBJ1-2. TRBV12-2 corresponds to a pseudogene. The CDR3 runs to 14 residues.

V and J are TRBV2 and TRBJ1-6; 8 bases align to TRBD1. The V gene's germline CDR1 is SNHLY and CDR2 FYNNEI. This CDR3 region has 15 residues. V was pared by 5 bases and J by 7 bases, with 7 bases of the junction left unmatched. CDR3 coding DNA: TGTGCCAGCAGTACGTTTGGACAGGGCAATTCACCCCTCCACTTT. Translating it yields CASSTFGQGNSPLHF.

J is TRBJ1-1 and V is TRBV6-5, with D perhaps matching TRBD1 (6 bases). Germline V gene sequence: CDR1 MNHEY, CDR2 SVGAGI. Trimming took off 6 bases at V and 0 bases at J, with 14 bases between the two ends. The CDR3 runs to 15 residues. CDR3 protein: CASSKTGGLNTEAFF. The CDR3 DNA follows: TGTGCCAGCAGCAAGACGGGGGGCCTGAACACTGAAGCTTTCTTT.

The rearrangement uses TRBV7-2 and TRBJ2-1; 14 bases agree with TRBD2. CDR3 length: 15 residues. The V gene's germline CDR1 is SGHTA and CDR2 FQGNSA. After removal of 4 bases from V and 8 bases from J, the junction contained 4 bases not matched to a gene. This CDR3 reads CASSSRLAGGHEQFF. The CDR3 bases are TGTGCCAGCAGCTCAAGACTAGCGGGGGGGCATGAGCAGTTCTTC.

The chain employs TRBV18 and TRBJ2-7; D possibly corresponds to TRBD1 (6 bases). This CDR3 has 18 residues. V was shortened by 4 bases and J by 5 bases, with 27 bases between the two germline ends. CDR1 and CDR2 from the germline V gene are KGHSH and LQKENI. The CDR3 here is CASSLIPDSPASAHEQYF. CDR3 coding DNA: TGTGCCAGCTCACTTATCCCGGACAGCCCCGCGTCGGCCCACGAGCAGTACTTC.

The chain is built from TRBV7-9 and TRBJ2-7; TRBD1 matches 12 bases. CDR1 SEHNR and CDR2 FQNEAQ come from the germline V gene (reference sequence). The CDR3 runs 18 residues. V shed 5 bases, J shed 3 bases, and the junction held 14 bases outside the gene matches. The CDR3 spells CASSTQPGQGAIFYEQYF. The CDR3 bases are TGTGCCAGCAGCACACAACCGGGACAGGGGGCAATTTTCTACGAGCAGTACTTC.

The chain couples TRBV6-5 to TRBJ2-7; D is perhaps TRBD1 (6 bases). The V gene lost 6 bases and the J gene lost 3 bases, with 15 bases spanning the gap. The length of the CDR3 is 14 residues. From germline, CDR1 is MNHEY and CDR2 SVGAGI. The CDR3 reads CASRTGLGGYEQYF. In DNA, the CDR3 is TGTGCCAGCAGAACAGGGTTAGGGGGCTACGAGCAGTACTTC.

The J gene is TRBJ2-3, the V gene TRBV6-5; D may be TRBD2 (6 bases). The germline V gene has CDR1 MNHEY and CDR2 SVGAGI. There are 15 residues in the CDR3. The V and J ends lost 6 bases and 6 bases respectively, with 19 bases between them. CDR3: CASSNQIADDDTQYF. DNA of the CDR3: TGTGCCAGCAGCAACCAGATAGCGGATGACGATACGCAGTATTTT.

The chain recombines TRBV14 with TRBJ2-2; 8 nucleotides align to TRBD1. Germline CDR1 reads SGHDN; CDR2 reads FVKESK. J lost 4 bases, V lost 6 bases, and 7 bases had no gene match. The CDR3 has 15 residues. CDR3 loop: CASSRRTGFTGELFF. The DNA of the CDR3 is TGTGCCAGCAGTCGCAGGACAGGGTTCACCGGGGAGCTGTTTTTT.

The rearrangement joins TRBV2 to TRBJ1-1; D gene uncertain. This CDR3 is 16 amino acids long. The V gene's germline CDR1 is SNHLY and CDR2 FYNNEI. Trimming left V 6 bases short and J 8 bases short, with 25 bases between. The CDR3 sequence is CASRAAWVGRRGEAFF. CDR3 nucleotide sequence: TGTGCCAGCAGGGCAGCTTGGGTGGGCCGCAGAGGGGAAGCTTTCTTT.

CDR3 amino acids: CASFGGAGDTQYF. The CDR3 DNA is TGTGCCAGCTTCGGGGGGGCTGGAGATACGCAGTATTTT. This rearrangement joins TRBV18 to TRBJ2-3; 8 bases match TRBD2. This CDR3 is built from 13 residues. After removal of 7 bases from V and 5 bases from J, the junction contained 5 bases not matched to a gene. Germline V lookup: CDR1 KGHSH, CDR2 LQKENI.

CDR3 nucleotide sequence: TGTGCCAGCAGCCCAATGACAGGGGACTATGGCTACACCTTC. Amino acids: CASSPMTGDYGYTF. This chain links TRBV5-5 with TRBJ1-2, with 8 bases matching TRBD1. CDR3 length: 14 residues. Trimming removed 4 bases from V and 3 bases from J; junction bases left unmatched: 5. CDR1 and CDR2 (germline): SGHKS, YYEKEE (reference sequence).

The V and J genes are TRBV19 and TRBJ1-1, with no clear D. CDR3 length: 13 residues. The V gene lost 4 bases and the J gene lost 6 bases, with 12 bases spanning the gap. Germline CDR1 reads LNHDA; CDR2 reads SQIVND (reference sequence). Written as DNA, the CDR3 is TGTGCCAGTAGTACCCGACTCTCGGCTGAAGCTTTCTTT. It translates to CASSTRLSAEAFF.

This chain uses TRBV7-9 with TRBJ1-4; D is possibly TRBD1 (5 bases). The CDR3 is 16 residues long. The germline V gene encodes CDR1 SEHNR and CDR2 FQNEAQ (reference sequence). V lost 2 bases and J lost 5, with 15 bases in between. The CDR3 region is CASSLTPGTRNEKLFF. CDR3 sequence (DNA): TGTGCCAGCAGCTTAACCCCCGGGACTAGAAATGAAAAACTGTTTTTT.